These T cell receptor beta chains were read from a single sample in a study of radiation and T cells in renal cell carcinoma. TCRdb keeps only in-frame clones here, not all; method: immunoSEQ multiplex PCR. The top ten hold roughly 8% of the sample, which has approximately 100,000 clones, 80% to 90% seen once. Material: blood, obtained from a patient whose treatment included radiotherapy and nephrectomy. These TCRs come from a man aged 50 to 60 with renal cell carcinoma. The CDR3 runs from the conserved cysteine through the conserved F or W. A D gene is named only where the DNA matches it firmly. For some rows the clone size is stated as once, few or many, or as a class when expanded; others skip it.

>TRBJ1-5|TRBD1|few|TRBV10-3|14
TGTGCCATCAGTGAGGTGGACAGGACACAGCCCCAGCATTTT
CAISEVDRTQPQHF
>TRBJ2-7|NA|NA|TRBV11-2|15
TGTGCCAGCAGCCCTCGAGGACGCCGGGTCTACGAGCAGTACTTC
CASSPRGRRVYEQYF
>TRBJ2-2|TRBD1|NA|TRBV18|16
TGTGCCAGCTCACCCCTCAGGACAGGGGCCACCGGGGAGCTGTTTTTT
CASSPLRTGATGELFF
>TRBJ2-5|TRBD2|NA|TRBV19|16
TGTGCCAGTAGTCGGACTAGCGGGAGCGGGCATGAGACCCAGTACTTC
CASSRTSGSGHETQYF
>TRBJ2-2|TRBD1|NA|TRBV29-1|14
TGCAGCGCCGGGGACAGGGGGCTGGCCGGGGAGCTGTTTTTT
CSAGDRGLAGELFF
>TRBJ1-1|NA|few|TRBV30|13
TGTGCCTGGAGTGTACAGACGGACACTGAAGCTTTCTTT
CAWSVQTDTEAFF
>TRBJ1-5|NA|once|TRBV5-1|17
TGCGCCAGCAGGGAGGAGGGAGATCCCCTCAGCAATCAGCCCCAGCATTTT
CASREEGDPLSNQPQHF
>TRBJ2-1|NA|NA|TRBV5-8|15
TGTGCCAGCAGCATACAGGACAGTCCATGGAATGAGCAGTTCTTC
CASSIQDSPWNEQFF
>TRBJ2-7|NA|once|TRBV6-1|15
TGTGCCAGCAGTGCGCCTAGAGGTCGGACCTACGAGCAGTACTTC
CASSAPRGRTYEQYF
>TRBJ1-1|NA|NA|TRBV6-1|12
TGTGCCAGCAGACGGCCCGGGACTGAAGCTTTCTTT
CASRRPGTEAFF
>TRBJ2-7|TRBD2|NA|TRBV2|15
TGTGCCAGCAAGGAGGCGAGCGGGAGATCCTACGAGCAGTACTTC
CASKEASGRSYEQYF
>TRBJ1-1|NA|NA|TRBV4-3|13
TGCGCCAGCAGCCAAAAACAGAACACTGAAGCTTTCTTT
CASSQKQNTEAFF
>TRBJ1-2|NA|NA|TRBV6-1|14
TGTGCCAGCAGTGAAGACAGGAACGCCTATGGCTACACCTTC
CASSEDRNAYGYTF
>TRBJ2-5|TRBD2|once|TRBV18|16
TGTGCCAGCTCACCTCCGGGGCTAGCGGGAAAAGAGACCCAGTACTTC
CASSPPGLAGKETQYF
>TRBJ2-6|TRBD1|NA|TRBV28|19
TGTGCCAGCAGTCTCCCTAACAGGGGGCGCGTTACTGGGGCCAACGTCCTGACTTTC
CASSLPNRGRVTGANVLTF
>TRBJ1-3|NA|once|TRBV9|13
TGTGCCAGCGCGGGGCTCGTGGGAAACACCATATATTTT
CASAGLVGNTIYF
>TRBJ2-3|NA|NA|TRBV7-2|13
TGTGCCAGCAGCTTAGAATACACAGATACGCAGTATTTT
CASSLEYTDTQYF
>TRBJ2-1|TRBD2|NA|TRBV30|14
TGTGCCTGGGGACTAGGGGCGACCTACAATGAGCAGTTCTTC
CAWGLGATYNEQFF
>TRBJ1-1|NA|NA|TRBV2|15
TGTGCCAGCAGTGACGGTACAGAATACTACACTGAAGCTTTCTTT
CASSDGTEYYTEAFF
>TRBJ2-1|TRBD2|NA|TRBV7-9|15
TGTGCCAGCAGCCTACTAGCGGGGGTCTACAATGAGCAGTTCTTC
CASSLLAGVYNEQFF
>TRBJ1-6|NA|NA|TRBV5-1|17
TGCGCCAGCAGCTTGGCCGGATCTACAGATATTAATTCACCCCTCCACTTT
CASSLAGSTDINSPLHF
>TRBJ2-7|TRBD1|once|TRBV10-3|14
TGTGCCGTCCAAACCGGGACAGGGGTTTACGAGCAGTACTTC
CAVQTGTGVYEQYF
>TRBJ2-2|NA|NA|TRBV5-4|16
TGTGCCAGCAGCTCTAGCAAGGGGTGGGGCACCGGGGAGCTGTTTTTT
CASSSSKGWGTGELFF